These 23 T cell receptor beta chains originate from one sample sequenced in a study of T cell responses to AZD1222 COVID-19 vaccine (dated by TCRdb to about 2021). What the time point label conveys for this sample: baseline before first vaccination. Library preparation employed the immunoSEQ multiplex PCR assay. This immuneACCESS table, as held by TCRdb, lists in-frame sequences with V and J called but not all clones. Of the missing ones, under half trace to an unresolved V gene in checked studies; the others have no known cause. For this sample the table gives 90,000 to 120,000 clones, of which roughly nine tenths were detected only once. Roughly a sixth of the sample comes from the top ten. The sequenced sample was peripheral blood, obtained on day 0 of AZD1222 vaccination. These receptors originate from an adult in good health.

The chain joins TRBV12-3 or TRBV12-4 to TRBJ1-2; D ambiguous. Trimming pared 3 bases from V and 6 bases from J, leaving 11 bases between. The CDR3 spans 13 residues. This CDR3 reads CASSLKGVDGYTF. The CDR3 DNA reads as TGTGCCAGCAGTTTGAAGGGTGTGGATGGCTACACCTTC.

The genes are TRBV2 and TRBJ1-6; TRBD1 might be the D (5 bases). This CDR3 region has 15 residues. Germline V gene sequence: CDR1 SNHLY, CDR2 FYNNEI. V lost 1 base, J lost 7 bases, and 11 bases lay in between. CDR3 DNA: TGTGCCAGCAGTGAAGGGGGGATAGCCAATTCACCCCTCCACTTT. It encodes CASSEGGIANSPLHF.

The chain carries TRBV30 and TRBJ1-5; D gene unclear. This CDR3 spans 15 amino acids. Trimming took off 1 base at V and 6 bases at J, with 16 bases between the two ends. From germline, CDR1 is GTSNPN and CDR2 SVGIG (reference sequence). The CDR3 reads CAWSESGSPAQPQHF. The CDR3, as DNA: TGTGCCTGGAGTGAGAGCGGAAGTCCCGCTCAGCCCCAGCATTTT.

The V and J genes are TRBV7-8 and TRBJ1-4; 8 positions match TRBD1. After removal of 4 bases from V and 6 bases from J, the junction contained 22 bases not matched to a gene. Germline V gives CDR1 SGHVS, CDR2 FQNEAQ. CDR3 length: 20 residues. The CDR3: CASSYSAIPGGHRRHEKLFF. In DNA form, the CDR3 reads TGTGCCAGCAGCTACAGCGCTATTCCAGGGGGCCATAGGCGACATGAAAAACTGTTTTTT.

This clone showed up just a few times. The chain combines TRBV10-3 with TRBJ2-2; D may be TRBD2 (6 bases). The CDR3 length is 16 residues. In germline, CDR1 is ENHRY, CDR2 SYGVKD. V lost 0 bases to trimming and J lost 0 bases, with 8 bases between them. CDR3 bases: TGTGCCATCAGTGAGTCTGGAGGGTCGAACACCGGGGAGCTGTTTTTT. It specifies CAISESGGSNTGELFF.

The chain combines TRBV11-2 with TRBJ1-4; 7 positions agree with TRBD1. J lost 8 bases, V lost 5 bases, and 8 bases had no gene match. Per germline, CDR1 SGHAT and CDR2 FQNNGV. The CDR3 loop spans 14 amino acids. CDR3 DNA: TGTGCCAGCAGCACAGGGGAAGGATGGGAAAAACTGTTTTTT. Translation: CASSTGEGWEKLFF. The full variable domain, its missing parts supplied by reference TRBV11-2 and TRBJ1-4, is EAGVAQSPRYKIIEKRQSVAFWCNPISGHATLYWYQQILGQGPKLLIQFQNNGVVDDSQLPKDRFSAERLKGVDSTLKIQPAKLEDSAVYLCASSTGEGWEKLFFGSGTQLSVL.

This sequence joins TRBV4-1 and TRBJ2-1; weak D call: TRBD2 (6 bases). Germline V gene data show CDR1 as MGHRA and CDR2 as YSYEKL. The CDR3 spans 18 residues. V shed 1 base and J shed 4 bases, with 20 bases lying between them. CDR3 protein: CASSQVPPIGGSYNEQFF. CDR3 DNA sequence: TGCGCCAGCAGCCAAGTCCCCCCCATTGGGGGGTCTTACAATGAGCAGTTCTTC.

The chain links TRBV28 to TRBJ2-4, with D perhaps TRBD1 or TRBD2 (5 bases each). V dropped 4 bases and J dropped 7 bases, with 14 bases sitting between them. Germline CDR1 reads MDHEN; CDR2 reads SYDVKM. The CDR3 is made up of 14 amino acids. The CDR3 protein is CASSSGRGRNIQYF. The CDR3 DNA is TGTGCCAGCAGTTCTGGTCGGGGCAGGAACATTCAGTACTTC.

The chain uses TRBV15 and TRBJ2-1, with unresolved D. Looked up from germline, CDR1 is LNHNV and CDR2 is YYDKDF (reference sequence). CDR3 size: 14 residues. V lost 0 bases to trimming and J lost 4 bases, with 7 bases between them. CDR3 DNA: TGTGCCACCAGCAGAGATGGGGTATACAATGAGCAGTTCTTC. Protein: CATSRDGVYNEQFF.

This clone was seen only a few times. The V gene is TRBV7-2, the J gene TRBJ2-1; 7 bases are a match to TRBD2. From germline, CDR1 is SGHTA and CDR2 FQGNSA. The CDR3 has 18 amino acids. The ends lost 2 bases at V and 2 bases at J; junction bases unmatched: 12. CDR3 protein: CASSLTPSGSATYNEQFF. The CDR3 bases are TGTGCCAGCAGCTTAACCCCTAGCGGTAGTGCGACCTACAATGAGCAGTTCTTC.

This clone was counted between two and nine times. The gene calls are TRBV9 and TRBJ2-6; a possible D gene is TRBD1 (5 bases). Per the germline V gene, CDR1 is SGDLS and CDR2 is YYNGEE. CDR3 size: 17 residues. The V end lost 0 bases, the J end lost 2 bases, and 12 bases lay between the germline ends. The CDR3 DNA follows: TGTGCCAGCAGCGTAGTAACAGGATCCACTGGGGCCAACGTCCTGACTTTC. Protein product: CASSVVTGSTGANVLTF.

The CDR3 protein is CASSQVTGAPKIEKLFF. The CDR3 region has the DNA TGTGCCAGCAGCCAAGTAACAGGGGCCCCCAAAATCGAAAAACTGTTTTTT. The J gene is TRBJ1-4, the V gene TRBV3-1 (or the pseudogene TRBV3-2); TRBD1 agrees at 7 bases. Germline V lookup: CDR1 LGHDT, CDR2 YNNKEL (reference sequence). After removal of 1 base from V and 8 bases from J, the junction contained 13 bases not matched to a gene. This CDR3 is built from 17 residues.

CDR3 sequence (DNA): TGTGCCAGCAGTTTTGATGGGCGGGGAGAGACCCAGTACTTC. Translating it yields CASSFDGRGETQYF. The chain links TRBV28 to TRBJ2-5; D is possibly TRBD2 (6 bases). Germline V gene data show CDR1 as MDHEN and CDR2 as SYDVKM. This CDR3 has 14 residues. Trimming cost V 3 bases and J 4 bases, with 12 bases left between them. Combining the CDR3 with reference TRBV28 and TRBJ2-5 gives the whole variable domain DVKVTQSSRYLVKRTGEKVFLECVQDMDHENMFWYRQDPGLGLRLIYFSYDVKMKEKGDIPEGYSVSREKKERFSLILESASTNQTSMYLCASSFDGRGETQYFGPGTRLLVL.

The chain links TRBV4-1 to TRBJ2-7; D might be TRBD2 (5 bases). The germline CDR1 and CDR2 sequences are MGHRA and YSYEKL. Between the trimmed V and J ends, which lost 0 bases and 2 bases, there was a span of 17 bases. The CDR3 is made up of 17 amino acids. In DNA form, the CDR3 reads TGCGCCAGCAGCCAAGACGCCGACACCGTTAGCGCCTACGAGCAGTACTTC. It translates to CASSQDADTVSAYEQYF.

The CDR3 reads CASSLDGTSRQYF. The DNA of the CDR3 is TGTGCCAGCAGCTTAGACGGGACTAGCCGTCAGTACTTC. The chain uses TRBV7-2 and TRBJ2-4; 9 bases are shared with TRBD2. Germline CDR1 reads SGHTA; CDR2 reads FQGNSA. The ends lost 1 base at V and 12 bases at J; junction bases unmatched: 4. The CDR3 totals 13 residues.

The chain employs TRBV7-8 and TRBJ1-3, with D maybe TRBD1 (5 bases). V was shortened by 5 bases and J by 1 base, with 12 bases between the two germline ends. This CDR3 is built from 15 residues. Germline CDR1 and CDR2: SGHVS and FQNEAQ. The CDR3 DNA sequence: TGTGCCAGCAGCCCCACCGGGACTTCTGGAAACACCATATATTTT. Its translation is CASSPTGTSGNTIYF.

The rearrangement uses TRBV5-1 and TRBJ2-7, with 7 positions matching TRBD2. This CDR3 region has 13 residues. V shed 0 bases and J 6 bases; nucleotides not matched to a gene: 3. Germline values: CDR1 SGHRS, CDR2 YFSETQ. Written as DNA, the CDR3 is TGCGCCAGCAGCTTGGTCCCGGGAGGCGAGCAGTACTTC. It codes for CASSLVPGGEQYF.

The chain combines TRBV3-1 (or the pseudogene TRBV3-2) with TRBJ1-1, with D perhaps matching TRBD1 (5 bases). Deletions cut 1 base from V and 3 bases from J, with 12 bases between. Looked up from germline, CDR1 is LGHDT and CDR2 is YNNKEL (reference sequence). The CDR3 extends over 15 amino acids. The CDR3 spells CASSQVPGHYTEAFF. For the CDR3, the DNA is TGTGCCAGCAGCCAAGTCCCAGGGCACTACACTGAAGCTTTCTTT.

J is TRBJ1-2 and V is TRBV6-5; D gene ambiguous. Germline V lookup: CDR1 MNHEY, CDR2 SVGAGI. Between the trimmed V and J ends, which lost 6 bases and 9 bases, there was a span of 14 bases. The length of the CDR3 is 12 residues. CDR3 loop: CASRSTGNRYTF. The DNA of the CDR3 is TGTGCCAGCAGAAGCACCGGGAACCGCTACACCTTC.

The V and J genes are TRBV28 and TRBJ2-1; no definite D call. Germline CDR1 is MDHEN and CDR2 is SYDVKM. V was cut by 0 bases and J by 9 bases, with 3 bases left in between. This CDR3 region has 11 residues. Written as DNA, the CDR3 is TGTGCCAGCAGTTTATGGCTTGAGCAGTTCTTC. It specifies CASSLWLEQFF.

This chain links TRBV7-2 with TRBJ2-7; 11 bases agree with TRBD1. V trimming: 7 bases; J trimming: 5 bases; junction bases outside the gene matches: 7. Germline values: CDR1 SGHTA, CDR2 FQGNSA. The CDR3 spans 14 residues. The CDR3, as DNA: TGTGCCAGCAAGCCGGACAGGGGGCTCGACGAGCAGTACTTC. This sequence encodes CASKPDRGLDEQYF. The entire variable domain, with the rest obtained from reference TRBV7-2 and TRBJ2-7, is as follows: GAGVSQSPSNKVTEKGKDVELRCDPISGHTALYWYRQSLGQGLEFLIYFQGNSAPDKSGLPSDRFSAERTGGSVSTLTIQRTQQEDSAVYLCASKPDRGLDEQYFGPGTRLTVT.

V gene TRBV5-1 combines with J gene TRBJ2-5; D is tentatively TRBD1 or TRBD2 (5 bases each). V lost 6 bases, J lost 5 bases, and 14 bases lay in between. The V gene's germline CDR1 is SGHRS and CDR2 YFSETQ. The CDR3 runs 13 residues. In DNA form, the CDR3 reads TGCGCCAGCACCCCGGGACGTCCGGAGACCCAGTACTTC. Translated: CASTPGRPETQYF. Drawing the rest from reference TRBV5-1 and TRBJ2-5, the complete variable domain is KAGVTQTPRYLIKTRGQQVTLSCSPISGHRSVSWYQQTPGQGLQFLFEYFSETQRNKGNFPGRFSGRQFSNSRSEMNVSTLELGDSALYLCASTPGRPETQYFGPGTRLLVL.

The chain uses TRBV18 and TRBJ2-7, with 13 positions matching TRBD2. The CDR3 covers 17 residues. The germline V gene has CDR1 KGHSH and CDR2 LQKENI. V lost 3 bases and J lost 3; bases outside the gene matches: 8. This chain's CDR3 is CASSPGLAGVSDYEQYF. The DNA for the CDR3 is TGTGCCAGCTCACCCGGACTAGCGGGAGTATCGGACTACGAGCAGTACTTC.